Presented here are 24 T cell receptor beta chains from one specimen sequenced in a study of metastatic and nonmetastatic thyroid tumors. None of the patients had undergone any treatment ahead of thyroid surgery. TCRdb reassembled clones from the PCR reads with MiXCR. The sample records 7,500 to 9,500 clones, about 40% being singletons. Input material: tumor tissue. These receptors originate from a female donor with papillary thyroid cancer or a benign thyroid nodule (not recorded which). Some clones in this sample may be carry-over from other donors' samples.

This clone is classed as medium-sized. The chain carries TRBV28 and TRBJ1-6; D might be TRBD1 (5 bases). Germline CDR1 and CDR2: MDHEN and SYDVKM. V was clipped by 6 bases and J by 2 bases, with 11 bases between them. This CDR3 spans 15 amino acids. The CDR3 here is CASSTGPTYNSPLHF. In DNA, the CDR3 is TGTGCCAGCAGCACGGGACCGACCTATAATTCACCCCTCCACTTT.

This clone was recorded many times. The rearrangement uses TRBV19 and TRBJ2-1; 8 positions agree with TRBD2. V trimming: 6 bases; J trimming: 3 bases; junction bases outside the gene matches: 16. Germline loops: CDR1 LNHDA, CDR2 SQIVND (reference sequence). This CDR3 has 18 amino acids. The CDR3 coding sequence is TGTGCCAGTAGGGGAGGGACTAGTAATCGGGTCGGCTACAATGAGCAGTTCTTC. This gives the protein CASRGGTSNRVGYNEQFF.

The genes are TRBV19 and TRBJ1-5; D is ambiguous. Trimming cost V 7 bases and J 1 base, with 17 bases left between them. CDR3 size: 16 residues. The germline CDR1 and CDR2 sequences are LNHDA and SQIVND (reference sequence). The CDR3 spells CASTPRRDMSNQPQHF. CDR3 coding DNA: TGTGCCAGTACCCCTCGTAGGGATATGAGCAATCAGCCCCAGCATTTT. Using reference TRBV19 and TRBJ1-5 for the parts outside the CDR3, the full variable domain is DGGITQSPKYLFRKEGQNVTLSCEQNLNHDAMYWYRQDPGQGLRLIYYSQIVNDFQKGDIAEGYSVSREKKESFPLTVTSAQKNPTAFYLCASTPRRDMSNQPQHFGDGTRLSIL.

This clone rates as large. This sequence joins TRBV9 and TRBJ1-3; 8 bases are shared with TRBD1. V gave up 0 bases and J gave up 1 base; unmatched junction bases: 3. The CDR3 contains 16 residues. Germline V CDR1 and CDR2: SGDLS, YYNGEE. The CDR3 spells CASSVGWTGSGNTIYF. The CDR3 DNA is TGTGCCAGCAGCGTAGGGTGGACAGGGTCTGGAAACACCATATATTTT.

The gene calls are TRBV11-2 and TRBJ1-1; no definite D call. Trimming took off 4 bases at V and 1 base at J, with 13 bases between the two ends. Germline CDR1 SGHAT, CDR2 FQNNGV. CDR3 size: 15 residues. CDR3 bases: TGTGCCAGCAGCTATATCGACTCCTGGAACACTGAAGCTTTCTTT. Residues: CASSYIDSWNTEAFF. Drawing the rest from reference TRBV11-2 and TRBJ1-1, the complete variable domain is EAGVAQSPRYKIIEKRQSVAFWCNPISGHATLYWYQQILGQGPKLLIQFQNNGVVDDSQLPKDRFSAERLKGVDSTLKIQPAKLEDSAVYLCASSYIDSWNTEAFFGQGTRLTVV.

The CDR3 sequence is CASSYDRDPNEKLFF. Written as DNA, the CDR3 is TGTGCCAGCAGTTACGACAGGGATCCTAATGAAAAACTGTTTTTT. The chain joins TRBV6-5 to TRBJ1-4; 7 nucleotides match TRBD1. V was pared by 2 bases and J by 3 bases, with 3 bases of the junction left unmatched. Germline V gene sequence: CDR1 MNHEY, CDR2 SVGAGI. The length of the CDR3 is 15 residues.

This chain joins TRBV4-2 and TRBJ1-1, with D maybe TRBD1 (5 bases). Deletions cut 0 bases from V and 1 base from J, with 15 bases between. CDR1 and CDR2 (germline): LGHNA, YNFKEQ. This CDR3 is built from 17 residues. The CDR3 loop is CASSQDPPGRRNTEAFF. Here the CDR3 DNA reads TGTGCCAGCAGCCAAGATCCCCCGGGACGCCGGAACACTGAAGCTTTCTTT.

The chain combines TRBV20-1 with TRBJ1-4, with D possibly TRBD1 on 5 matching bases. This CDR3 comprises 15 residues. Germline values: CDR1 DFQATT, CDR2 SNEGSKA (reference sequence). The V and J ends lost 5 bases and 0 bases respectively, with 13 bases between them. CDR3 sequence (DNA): TGCAGTGCTCGGGACGGCGGAGCAACTAATGAAAAACTGTTTTTT. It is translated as CSARDGGATNEKLFF.

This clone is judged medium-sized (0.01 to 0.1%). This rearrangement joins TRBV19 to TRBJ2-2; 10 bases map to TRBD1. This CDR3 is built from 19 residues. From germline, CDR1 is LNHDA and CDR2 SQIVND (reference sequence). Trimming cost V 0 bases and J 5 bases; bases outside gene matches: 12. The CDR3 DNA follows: TGTGCCAGTAGTATAGATCTACTACGGACAGGGGGTAGAACCGGGGAGCTGTTTTTT. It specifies CASSIDLLRTGGRTGELFF. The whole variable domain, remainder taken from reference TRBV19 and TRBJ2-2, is DGGITQSPKYLFRKEGQNVTLSCEQNLNHDAMYWYRQDPGQGLRLIYYSQIVNDFQKGDIAEGYSVSREKKESFPLTVTSAQKNPTAFYLCASSIDLLRTGGRTGELFFGEGSRLTVL.

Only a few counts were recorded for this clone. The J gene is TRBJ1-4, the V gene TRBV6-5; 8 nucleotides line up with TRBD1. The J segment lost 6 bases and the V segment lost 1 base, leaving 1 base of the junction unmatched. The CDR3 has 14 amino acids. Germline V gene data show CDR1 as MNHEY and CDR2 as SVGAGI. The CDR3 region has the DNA TGTGCCAGCAGTTACTTGACAGGGGATGAAAAACTGTTTTTT. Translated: CASSYLTGDEKLFF.

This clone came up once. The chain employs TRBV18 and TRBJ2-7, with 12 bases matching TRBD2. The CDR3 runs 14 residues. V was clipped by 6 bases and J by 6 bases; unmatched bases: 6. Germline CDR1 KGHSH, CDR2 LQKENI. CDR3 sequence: CASSQGLAGTEQYF. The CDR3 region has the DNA TGTGCCAGCTCCCAAGGACTAGCGGGGACCGAGCAGTACTTC.

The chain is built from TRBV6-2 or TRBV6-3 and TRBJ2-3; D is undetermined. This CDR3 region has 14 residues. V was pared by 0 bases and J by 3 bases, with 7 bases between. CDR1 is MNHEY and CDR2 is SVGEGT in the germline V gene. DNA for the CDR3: TGTGCCAGCAGTTACTCAGTCTCTACAGATACGCAGTATTTT. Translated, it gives CASSYSVSTDTQYF.

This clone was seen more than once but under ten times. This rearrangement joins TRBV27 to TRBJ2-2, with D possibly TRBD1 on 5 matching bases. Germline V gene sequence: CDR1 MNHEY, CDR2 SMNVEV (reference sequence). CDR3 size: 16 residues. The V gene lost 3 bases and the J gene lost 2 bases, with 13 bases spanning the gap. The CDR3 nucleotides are TGTGCCAGCAGTTTCGACAGCTTCTCTAACACCGGGGAGCTGTTTTTT. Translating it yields CASSFDSFSNTGELFF.

CDR3: CSADLGSVDEQFF. The CDR3 nucleotides are TGCAGTGCGGACCTCGGGTCGGTGGATGAGCAGTTCTTC. The rearrangement links TRBV20-1 to TRBJ2-1; no clear D. Trimming took 6 bases from V and 8 from J, leaving 17 bases between them. From germline, CDR1 is DFQATT and CDR2 SNEGSKA (reference sequence). This CDR3 is built from 13 residues.

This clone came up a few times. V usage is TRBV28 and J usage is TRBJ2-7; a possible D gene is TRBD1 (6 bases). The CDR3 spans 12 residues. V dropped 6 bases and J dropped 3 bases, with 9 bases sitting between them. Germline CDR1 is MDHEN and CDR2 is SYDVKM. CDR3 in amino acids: CASSQGSYEQYF. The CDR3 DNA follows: TGTGCCAGCAGCCAGGGGAGCTACGAGCAGTACTTC.

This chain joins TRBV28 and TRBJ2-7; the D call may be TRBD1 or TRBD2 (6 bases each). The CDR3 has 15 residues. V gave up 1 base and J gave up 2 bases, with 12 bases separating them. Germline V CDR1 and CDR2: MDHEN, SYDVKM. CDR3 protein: CASSLFLGGPYEQYF. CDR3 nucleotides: TGTGCCAGCAGTTTATTTTTAGGGGGGCCCTACGAGCAGTACTTC. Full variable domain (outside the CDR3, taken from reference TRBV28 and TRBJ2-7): DVKVTQSSRYLVKRTGEKVFLECVQDMDHENMFWYRQDPGLGLRLIYFSYDVKMKEKGDIPEGYSVSREKKERFSLILESASTNQTSMYLCASSLFLGGPYEQYFGPGTRLTVT.

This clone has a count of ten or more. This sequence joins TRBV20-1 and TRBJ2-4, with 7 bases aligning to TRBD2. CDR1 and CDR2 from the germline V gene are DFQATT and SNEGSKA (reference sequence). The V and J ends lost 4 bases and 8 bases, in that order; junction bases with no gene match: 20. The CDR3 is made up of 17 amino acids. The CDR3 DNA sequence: TGCAGTGCTACGGACATAGGGACCGCCGGGACTATCGACATTCAGTACTTC. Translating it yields CSATDIGTAGTIDIQYF.

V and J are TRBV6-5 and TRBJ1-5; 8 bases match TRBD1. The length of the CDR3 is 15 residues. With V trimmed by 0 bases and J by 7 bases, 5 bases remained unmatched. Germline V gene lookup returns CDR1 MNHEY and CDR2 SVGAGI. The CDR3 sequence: CASSYSMDRAQPQHF. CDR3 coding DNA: TGTGCCAGCAGTTACTCGATGGACAGGGCCCAGCCCCAGCATTTT.

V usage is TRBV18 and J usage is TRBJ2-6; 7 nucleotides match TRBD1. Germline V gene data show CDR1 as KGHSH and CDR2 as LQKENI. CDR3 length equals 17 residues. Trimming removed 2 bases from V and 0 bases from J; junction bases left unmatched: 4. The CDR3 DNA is TGTGCCAGCTCACCAAGGACAGGAGGCTCTGGGGCCAACGTCCTGACTTTC. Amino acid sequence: CASSPRTGGSGANVLTF.

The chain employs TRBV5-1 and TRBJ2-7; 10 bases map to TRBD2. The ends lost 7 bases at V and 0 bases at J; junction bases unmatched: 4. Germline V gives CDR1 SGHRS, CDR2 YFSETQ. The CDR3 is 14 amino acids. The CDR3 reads CASGLAASSYEQYF. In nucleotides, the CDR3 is TGCGCCAGCGGACTAGCGGCCAGCTCCTACGAGCAGTACTTC.

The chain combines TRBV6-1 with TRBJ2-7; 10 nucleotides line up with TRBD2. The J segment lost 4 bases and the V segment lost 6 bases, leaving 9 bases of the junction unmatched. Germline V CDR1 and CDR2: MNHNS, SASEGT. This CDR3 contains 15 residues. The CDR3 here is CASSPIAGGRYEQYF. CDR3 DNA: TGTGCCAGCAGCCCTATAGCGGGGGGTAGATACGAGCAGTACTTC.

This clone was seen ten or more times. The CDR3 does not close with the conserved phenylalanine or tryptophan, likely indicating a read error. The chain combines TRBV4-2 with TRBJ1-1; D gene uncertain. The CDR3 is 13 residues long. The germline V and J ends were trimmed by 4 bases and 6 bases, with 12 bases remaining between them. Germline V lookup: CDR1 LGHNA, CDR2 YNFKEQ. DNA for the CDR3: TGTGCCAGCAGCCCGTCCCGTCGGGCTGAAGCTTTCCTT. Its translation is CASSPSRRAEAFL.

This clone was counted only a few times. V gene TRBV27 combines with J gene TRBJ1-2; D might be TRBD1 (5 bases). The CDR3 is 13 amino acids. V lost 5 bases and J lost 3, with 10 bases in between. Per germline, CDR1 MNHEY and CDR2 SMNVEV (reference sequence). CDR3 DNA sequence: TGTGCCAGCAGTGTCCAGGGTTACTATGGCTACACCTTC. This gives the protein CASSVQGYYGYTF.

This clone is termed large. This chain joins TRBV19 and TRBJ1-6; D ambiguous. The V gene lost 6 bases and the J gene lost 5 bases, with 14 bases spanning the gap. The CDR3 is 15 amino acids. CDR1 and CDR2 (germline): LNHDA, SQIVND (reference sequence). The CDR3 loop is CASSLKGGDNSPLHF. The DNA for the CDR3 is TGTGCCAGTAGCCTGAAAGGCGGAGATAATTCACCCCTCCACTTT.